This T cell receptor beta chain stems from a study of blood T cell repertoires in COVID-19. Study background: Nucleic acid was either cDNA or gDNA, and it came from T cells, B-cell-depleted T cells, or PBMCs.

Method: immunoSEQ multiplex PCR; TCRdb's copy keeps in-frame clones and lacks some. The data show approximately 240,000 clones, around nine tenths seen once. The length of the CDR3 is 15 residues. Germline CDR1 and CDR2: SGHTA and FQGNSA. Germline trimming cut 5 bases from V and 8 bases from J; bases unmatched to any gene: 7. Sequencing was done on a sample of PBMCs or T cells enriched from blood (not recorded which). The rearrangement joins TRBV7-2 to TRBJ2-1, with TRBD2 matching over 12 bases. The sequence derives from a woman under 30 who had recovered from COVID-19. CDR3 coding DNA: TGTGCCAGCAGCAGACTAGCGGGAGTCTTAGATGAGCAGTTCTTC. Amino acid sequence: CASSRLAGVLDEQFF.